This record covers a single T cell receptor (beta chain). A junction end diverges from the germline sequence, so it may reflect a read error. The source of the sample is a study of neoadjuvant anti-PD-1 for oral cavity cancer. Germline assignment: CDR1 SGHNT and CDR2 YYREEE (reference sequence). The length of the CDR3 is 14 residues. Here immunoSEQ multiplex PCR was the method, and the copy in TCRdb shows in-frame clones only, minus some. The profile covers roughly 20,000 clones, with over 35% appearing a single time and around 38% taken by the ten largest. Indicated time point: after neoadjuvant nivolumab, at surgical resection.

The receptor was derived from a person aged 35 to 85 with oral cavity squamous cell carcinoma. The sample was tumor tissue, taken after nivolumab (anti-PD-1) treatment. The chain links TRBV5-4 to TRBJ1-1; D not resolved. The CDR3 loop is CASSQDRGGTEAFF. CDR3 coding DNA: TGCGCCAGCAGCCAAGATCGGGGAGGAACTGAAGCTTTCTTT.